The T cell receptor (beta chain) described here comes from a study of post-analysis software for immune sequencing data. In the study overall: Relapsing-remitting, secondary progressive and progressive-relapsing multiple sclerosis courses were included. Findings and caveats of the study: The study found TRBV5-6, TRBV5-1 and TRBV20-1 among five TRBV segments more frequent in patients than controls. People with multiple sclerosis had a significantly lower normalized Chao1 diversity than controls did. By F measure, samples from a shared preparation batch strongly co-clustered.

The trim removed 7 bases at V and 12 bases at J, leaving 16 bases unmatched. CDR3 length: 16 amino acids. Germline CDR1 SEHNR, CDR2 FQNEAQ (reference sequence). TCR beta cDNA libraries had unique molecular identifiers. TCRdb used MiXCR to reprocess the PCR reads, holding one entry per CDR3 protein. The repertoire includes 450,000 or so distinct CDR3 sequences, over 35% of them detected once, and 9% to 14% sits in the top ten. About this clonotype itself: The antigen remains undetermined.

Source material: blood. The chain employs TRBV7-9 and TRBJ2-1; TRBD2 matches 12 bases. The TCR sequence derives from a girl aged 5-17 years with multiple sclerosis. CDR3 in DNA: TGTGCCAGCACCGATCTAGGTTGGACTAGCGGGATTGGGCAGTTCTTC. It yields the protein CASTDLGWTSGIGQFF. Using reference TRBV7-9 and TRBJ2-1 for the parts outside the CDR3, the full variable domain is DTGVSQNPRHKITKRGQNVTFRCDPISEHNRLYWYRQTLGQGPEFLTYFQNEAQLEKSRLLSDRFSAERPKGSFSTLEIQRTEQGDSAMYLCASTDLGWTSGIGQFFGPGTRLTVL.